What follows are 24 T cell receptor beta chains derived from one specimen sequenced in a study of blood T cell repertoires in COVID-19. Method: immunoSEQ multiplex PCR; TCRdb's copy keeps in-frame clones and lacks some. This table has 490,000 or so clones, more than 85% appearing once. Specimen: PBMCs or T cells enriched from blood (not recorded which). The receptors stem from a woman aged 55-70 years who had recovered from COVID-19.

J is TRBJ1-1 and V is TRBV19; possibly TRBD1 for D (5 bases). This CDR3 region has 12 residues. Germline V lookup: CDR1 LNHDA, CDR2 SQIVND (reference sequence). The ends were cut back, 7 bases at V and 6 bases at J, with 12 bases in the middle. CDR3 in amino acids: CASIGGDAEAFF. The CDR3 DNA follows: TGTGCCAGTATCGGGGGGGACGCTGAAGCTTTCTTT.

The rearrangement uses TRBV9 and TRBJ1-4, with D possibly being TRBD1 (5 bases). Trimming removed 0 bases from V and 6 bases from J, with 12 bases in between. Germline CDR1 reads SGDLS; CDR2 reads YYNGEE. This CDR3 comprises 15 residues. The CDR3 DNA reads TGTGCCAGCAGCGTAGCTGTAGGACATTATGAAAAACTGTTTTTT. It codes for CASSVAVGHYEKLFF.

This rearrangement joins TRBV7-9 to TRBJ1-1; TRBD1 is a possible D gene (5 bases). Trimming pared 0 bases from V and 4 bases from J, leaving 12 bases between. There are 15 residues in the CDR3. The germline CDR1 and CDR2 sequences are SEHNR and FQNEAQ (reference sequence). In nucleotides, the CDR3 is TGTGCCAGCAGCTTAGCGCAACTGGGGGGCACTGAAGCTTTCTTT. Residues: CASSLAQLGGTEAFF.

V and J are TRBV21-1 and TRBJ2-6; TRBD2 reflects the table's D call only, with no check against the DNA. TRBV21-1 is a documented pseudogene. The CDR3 is made up of 17 amino acids. As DNA, the CDR3 is TGTGCCAGCAGCAATAGCGGGACAGCCTCTGGGGCCAACGTCCTGACTTTC. Its translation: CASSNSGTASGANVLTF.

V usage is TRBV5-6 and J usage is TRBJ2-7; D is unclear. In germline, CDR1 is SGHDT, CDR2 YYEEEE. This CDR3 contains 13 residues. Trimming removed 0 bases from V and 3 bases from J, with 7 bases in between. The CDR3 DNA reads as TGTGCCAGCAGCTTGGACCTAGTCTACGAGCAGTACTTC. Its translation: CASSLDLVYEQYF.

This chain joins TRBV5-1 and TRBJ1-1; D gene uncertain. The CDR3 sequence is 14 residues long. V was pared by 8 bases and J by 3 bases, with 17 bases between. The germline V gene encodes CDR1 SGHRS and CDR2 YFSETQ. The CDR3 sequence is CASGPGGIDTEAFF. The CDR3 DNA sequence: TGCGCCAGTGGGCCCGGCGGGATCGACACTGAAGCTTTCTTT.

The chain carries TRBV7-8 and TRBJ2-5; 8 bases fit TRBD1. J was trimmed by 4 bases and V by 5 bases; bases with no gene match: 6. The CDR3 is made up of 14 amino acids. From germline, CDR1 is SGHVS and CDR2 FQNEAQ. CDR3 bases: TGTGCCAGCAGCCCACCGGACAGGGTAGAGACCCAGTACTTC. Its translation: CASSPPDRVETQYF.

This clone appeared a few times. The rearrangement links TRBV10-1 to TRBJ2-7; TRBD2 agrees at 7 bases. Trimming removed 7 bases from V and 3 bases from J; junction bases left unmatched: 21. This CDR3 is built from 18 residues. Germline V gene lookup returns CDR1 WNHNN and CDR2 SYGVQD (reference sequence). The CDR3 region is CASKGMGVTREEIYEQYF. The CDR3 DNA sequence: TGCGCCAGCAAGGGGATGGGGGTGACACGGGAGGAGATCTACGAGCAGTACTTC.

In its sample, this clone was seen a few times. The genes are TRBV24-1 and TRBJ2-2; D might be TRBD1 (5 bases). V was clipped by 5 bases and J by 0 bases, with 6 bases between them. CDR1 and CDR2 from the germline V gene are KGHDR and SFDVKD. CDR3 length equals 14 residues. The DNA for the CDR3 is TGTGCCACCAGTGGACAGCCGAACACCGGGGAGCTGTTTTTT. It specifies CATSGQPNTGELFF.

The chain has TRBV3-1 (or the pseudogene TRBV3-2) and TRBJ2-2, with a tentative D call TRBD2 (6 bases). The CDR3 contains 16 residues. Trimming shortened V by 4 bases and J by 6 bases, and 18 bases separated the two germline ends. Germline assignment: CDR1 LGHDT and CDR2 YNNKEL (reference sequence). The CDR3 protein is CASSPTGGVFAGELFF. The CDR3 region has the DNA TGTGCCAGCAGCCCTACTGGAGGGGTTTTTGCCGGGGAGCTGTTTTTT.

To note about this clone: This specimen includes other DNA sequences encoding the same CDR3. CDR3 DNA: TGTGCCAGTAGACCAGGGTCTACAGATACGCAGTATTTT. Translation gives CASRPGSTDTQYF. V is TRBV19 and J is TRBJ2-3; TRBD1 is a possible D gene (5 bases). CDR1 and CDR2 from the germline V gene are LNHDA and SQIVND (reference sequence). CDR3 length: 13 amino acids. V was shortened by 6 bases and J by 3 bases, with 10 bases between the two germline ends.

The chain has TRBV6-1 and TRBJ1-6, with 8 bases lining up with TRBD1. The CDR3 consists of 15 residues. Germline V gives CDR1 MNHNS, CDR2 SASEGT. J gave up 10 bases and V 0 bases, and 5 bases lay outside the gene matches. CDR3 sequence (DNA): TGTGCCAGCAGTGAAGCCCGACAGGGGAGGTCACCCCTCCACTTT. Amino acid sequence: CASSEARQGRSPLHF.

The rearrangement joins TRBV14 to TRBJ2-7; 11 bases align to TRBD2. Germline V lookup: CDR1 SGHDN, CDR2 FVKESK. V lost 3 bases and J lost 2; bases outside the gene matches: 3. The CDR3 length is 15 residues. Here the CDR3 DNA reads TGTGCCAGCAGCCACTTAGCGGGGGGGACCTACGAGCAGTACTTC. It encodes CASSHLAGGTYEQYF.

This sequence joins TRBV7-8 and TRBJ2-2; the match to TRBD1 covers 9 bases. The J segment lost 7 bases and the V segment lost 4 bases, leaving 10 bases of the junction unmatched. The CDR3 runs 16 residues. Germline lookup yields CDR1 SGHVS and CDR2 FQNEAQ. The CDR3 region has the DNA TGTGCCAGCAGCTCGGGTTGGACAGGGGCAGGCGGGGAGCTGTTTTTT. Amino acids: CASSSGWTGAGGELFF.

This clone was observed a few times. The chain couples TRBV6-2 or TRBV6-3 to TRBJ1-6, with TRBD1 as a possible D gene (6 bases). V dropped 2 bases and J dropped 7 bases, with 15 bases sitting between them. Germline lookup yields CDR1 MNHEY and CDR2 SVGEGT. The CDR3 is 16 amino acids. In nucleotides, the CDR3 is TGTGCCAGCAGTTACCGACAGGATGAGGGGAATTCACCCCTCCACTTT. Amino acid sequence: CASSYRQDEGNSPLHF.

The chain joins TRBV6-6 to TRBJ2-2, with TRBD1 matching 8 bases. J was trimmed by 3 bases and V by 2 bases; bases with no gene match: 5. The germline CDR1 and CDR2 sequences are MNHNY and SVGAGI (reference sequence). The CDR3 consists of 16 residues. Here the CDR3 DNA reads TGTGCCAGCAGTTACAAGTCGACAGGGGACACCGGGGAGCTGTTTTTT. Amino acids: CASSYKSTGDTGELFF.

On this clone itself: An end of the junction does not agree with germline; a read error may underlie this. The J gene is TRBJ2-2, the V gene TRBV19, with D unresolved. The germline V gene has CDR1 LNHDA and CDR2 SQIVND (reference sequence). The CDR3 has 14 amino acids. CDR3 sequence: CASSPSANSGELFF. CDR3 bases: TGTGCCAGTAGCCCGTCTGCGAACTCCGGGGAGCTGTTTTTT.

V and J are TRBV2 and TRBJ1-5, with 7 bases lining up with TRBD1. Losses at the gene ends were 4 bases for V and 0 bases for J; bases not matched to a gene: 3. The CDR3 runs to 15 residues. The germline V gene has CDR1 SNHLY and CDR2 FYNNEI. The CDR3 is CASSVNRGSNQPQHF. The DNA of the CDR3 is TGTGCCAGCAGTGTCAACAGGGGTAGCAATCAGCCCCAGCATTTT.

This clone showed up just once. The chain carries TRBV25-1 and TRBJ1-1, with D possibly being TRBD1 (6 bases). Trimming stripped 3 bases from V and 1 base from J, with 12 bases between. This CDR3 has 15 residues. Per germline, CDR1 MGHDK and CDR2 SYGVNS. CDR3 in DNA: TGTGCCAGCAGTGATGTGACAGGCAAGAACACTGAAGCTTTCTTT. Residues: CASSDVTGKNTEAFF.

This clone has just one count. The chain employs TRBV27 and TRBJ2-3; TRBD1 matches at 7 bases. CDR3 size: 14 residues. Unmatched junction bases numbered 5, after V lost 4 bases and J lost 4 bases. Germline V gives CDR1 MNHEY, CDR2 SMNVEV (reference sequence). The CDR3 protein is CASSSTGWADTQYF. DNA of the CDR3: TGTGCCAGCAGTTCGACAGGGTGGGCAGATACGCAGTATTTT.

The chain has TRBV6-5 and TRBJ2-2; D might be TRBD1 (6 bases). V lost 8 bases and J 1 base, leaving 11 bases between the germline ends. The CDR3 runs to 14 residues. Germline CDR1 reads MNHEY; CDR2 reads SVGAGI. CDR3 coding DNA: TGTGCCAGCGGGGGCGAGATGAACACCGGGGAGCTGTTTTTT. Translated, it gives CASGGEMNTGELFF.

The chain joins TRBV5-1 to TRBJ2-7, with TRBD1 matching over 7 bases. The length of the CDR3 is 15 residues. Germline CDR1 is SGHRS and CDR2 is YFSETQ. V lost 2 bases and J lost 3; bases outside the gene matches: 8. The CDR3 bases are TGCGCCAGCAGCTTTGTACCGGGACAGAACTACGAGCAGTACTTC. Residues: CASSFVPGQNYEQYF.

The CDR3 sequence: CASSSRTLWGANVLTF. The CDR3 bases are TGTGCCAGTAGTTCCCGGACTCTTTGGGGGGCCAACGTCCTGACTTTC. V usage is TRBV19 and J usage is TRBJ2-6, with D tentatively TRBD2 (5 bases). The CDR3 loop spans 16 amino acids. CDR1 is LNHDA and CDR2 is SQIVND in the germline V gene (reference sequence). V was pared by 5 bases and J by 4 bases, with 15 bases between.

This clone was counted a few times. V gene TRBV6-5 combines with J gene TRBJ1-5; 9 positions agree with TRBD1. The CDR3 runs to 14 residues. V dropped 6 bases and J dropped 7; count of bases not matched to a gene: 7. CDR1 is MNHEY and CDR2 is SVGAGI in the germline V gene. As DNA, the CDR3 is TGTGCCAGCAGAAGGACAGGGGAAGTACAGCCCCAGCATTTT. Translation: CASRRTGEVQPQHF.